One sample yielded the 19 T cell receptor beta chains listed below, sequenced in a study of T cell changes during pregnancy in multiple sclerosis. The data were produced by immunoSEQ multiplex PCR, yet TCRdb's version contains in-frame clones alone and is incomplete. Among tens of thousands of clones listed, about 95% were seen once. The sample here was peripheral blood, taken in the third trimester of pregnancy. These receptors all stem from a female donor with multiple sclerosis, enrolled in a pregnancy study.

The chain couples TRBV7-9 to TRBJ2-5; TRBD2 matches at 8 bases. Looked up from germline, CDR1 is SEHNR and CDR2 is FQNEAQ (reference sequence). Unmatched junction bases numbered 10, after V lost 3 bases and J lost 4 bases. The CDR3 runs 16 residues. The CDR3 loop is CASSFGAGGASETQYF. CDR3 bases: TGTGCCAGCAGCTTCGGGGCCGGGGGGGCGTCAGAGACCCAGTACTTC.

This clone turned up a few times. The chain joins TRBV18 to TRBJ2-1, with D possibly TRBD2 on 7 matching bases. Trimming took off 1 base at V and 7 bases at J, with 11 bases between the two ends. Germline CDR1 reads KGHSH; CDR2 reads LQKENI. The CDR3 is made up of 14 amino acids. The CDR3 loop reads CASSPLRGGNEQFF. In DNA form, the CDR3 reads TGTGCCAGCTCACCACTGAGGGGGGGAAATGAGCAGTTCTTC.

The J gene is TRBJ2-2, the V gene TRBV2; TRBD2 matches 9 bases. In germline, CDR1 is SNHLY, CDR2 FYNNEI. V was pared by 5 bases and J by 4 bases, with 5 bases of the junction left unmatched. This CDR3 comprises 15 residues. The CDR3 DNA is TGTGCCAGCAGTTTATCTAGCGGGGCCACCGGGGAGCTGTTTTTT. As protein: CASSLSSGATGELFF.

This clone came up once. The chain uses TRBV9 and TRBJ2-5; 7 bases are a match to TRBD1. CDR1 is SGDLS and CDR2 is YYNGEE in the germline V gene. The CDR3 spans 14 residues. Trimming took 1 base from V and 9 from J; bases not matched to a gene: 9. The CDR3, as DNA: TGTGCCAGCAGCGTATCAGGGACAGCGTCCTCCCAGTACTTC. The encoded protein is CASSVSGTASSQYF.

The chain is built from TRBV10-3 and TRBJ2-3; 8 nucleotides match TRBD2. CDR3 size: 16 residues. Trimming took 6 bases from V and 1 from J; bases not matched to a gene: 9. Germline V CDR1 and CDR2: ENHRY, SYGVKD. CDR3 sequence reads: CAIRPGGGTRTDTQYF. Here the CDR3 DNA reads TGTGCCATCAGACCAGGCGGGGGGACCCGCACAGATACGCAGTATTTT.

The chain employs TRBV14 and TRBJ2-5; weak D call: TRBD1 (6 bases). The CDR3 contains 16 residues. V was pared by 3 bases and J by 2 bases, with 16 bases between. Germline V gene sequence: CDR1 SGHDN, CDR2 FVKESK. CDR3 sequence reads: CASSQNAGTRQETQYF. CDR3 sequence (DNA): TGTGCCAGCAGCCAGAACGCCGGGACAAGACAAGAGACCCAGTACTTC.

The chain is built from TRBV7-9 and TRBJ2-3; D unresolved. Germline CDR1 and CDR2: SEHNR and FQNEAQ (reference sequence). The CDR3 totals 12 residues. V lost 7 bases and J lost 4, with 9 bases in between. CDR3 in amino acids: CASTPAADTQYF. The CDR3, as DNA: TGTGCCAGCACCCCCGCGGCAGATACGCAGTATTTT.

J is TRBJ1-3 and V is TRBV6-5; unclear D gene. Germline CDR1 MNHEY, CDR2 SVGAGI. The CDR3 length is 14 residues. V lost 7 bases, J lost 5 bases, and 15 bases lay in between. In DNA form, the CDR3 reads TGTGCCAGCACCCCTGGGCGGGAGCGAAACACCATATATTTT. Its protein is CASTPGRERNTIYF.

V is TRBV5-5 and J is TRBJ2-3, with D perhaps matching TRBD2 (5 bases). The ends were cut back, 4 bases at V and 2 bases at J, with 14 bases in the middle. The CDR3 has 15 residues. CDR1 and CDR2 (germline): SGHKS, YYEKEE (reference sequence). The CDR3 region has the DNA TGTGCCAGCAGCCCGGACTCCGCTAACACAGATACGCAGTATTTT. Its protein product is CASSPDSANTDTQYF.

The chain recombines TRBV7-9 with TRBJ2-7; possibly TRBD2 for D (6 bases). V lost 7 bases, J lost 1 base, and 20 bases lay in between. CDR3 length equals 16 residues. In germline, CDR1 is SEHNR, CDR2 FQNEAQ (reference sequence). CDR3 DNA: TGTGCCAGCACCGGTCCCAGGAGGGGTCTTTCCTACGAGCAGTACTTC. Translating it yields CASTGPRRGLSYEQYF.

The chain's CDR3 is CASSLGTGSYEQYF. CDR3 coding DNA: TGTGCCAGCAGCTTAGGGACAGGGAGCTACGAGCAGTACTTC. The chain joins TRBV7-9 to TRBJ2-7; 8 positions match TRBD1. The junction had 2 bases not matched to a gene; V was cut back by 1 base and J by 3 bases. The CDR3 spans 14 residues. CDR1 is SEHNR and CDR2 is FQNEAQ in the germline V gene (reference sequence).

This rearrangement joins TRBV5-6 to TRBJ2-3, with 10 bases matching TRBD2. Germline values: CDR1 SGHDT, CDR2 YYEEEE. This CDR3 contains 15 residues. The V segment lost 2 bases and the J segment 2 bases; nucleotides outside the gene matches: 2. The CDR3 nucleotides are TGTGCCAGCAGCTTAGCGGGGGGGCCCACAGATACGCAGTATTTT. Its translation: CASSLAGGPTDTQYF. Combining the CDR3 with reference TRBV5-6 and TRBJ2-3 gives the whole variable domain DAGVTQSPTHLIKTRGQQVTLRCSPKSGHDTVSWYQQALGQGPQFIFQYYEEEERQRGNFPDRFSGHQFPNYSSELNVNALLLGDSALYLCASSLAGGPTDTQYFGPGTRLTVL.

The chain combines TRBV4-1 with TRBJ1-1; the D is unclear. CDR3 length: 15 residues. Per germline, CDR1 MGHRA and CDR2 YSYEKL. V gave up 4 bases and J gave up 0 bases, with 12 bases separating them. CDR3 sequence (DNA): TGCGCCAGCAGCCTTTATGATACAGTGAACACTGAAGCTTTCTTT. This encodes CASSLYDTVNTEAFF.

The CDR3 protein is CASTNSWSNQPQHF. The DNA of the CDR3 is TGTGCCAGTACGAACTCGTGGAGCAATCAGCCCCAGCATTTT. The chain couples TRBV19 to TRBJ1-5; D gene uncertain. Per the germline V gene, CDR1 is LNHDA and CDR2 is SQIVND (reference sequence). V lost 7 bases, J lost 1 base, and 11 bases lay in between. The CDR3 is 14 amino acids.

The V and J genes are TRBV5-6 and TRBJ2-6; no firm D call. The V and J ends lost 4 bases and 2 bases respectively, with 13 bases between them. This CDR3 spans 16 amino acids. Germline-derived CDR1 and CDR2 are SGHDT and YYEEEE. As DNA, the CDR3 is TGTGCCAGCAGCCCCTGGAGCGCGGCTGGGGCCAACGTCCTGACTTTC. Translating gives CASSPWSAAGANVLTF.

The chain joins TRBV6-5 to TRBJ2-7; a weak D match, TRBD1 (5 bases). The germline CDR1 and CDR2 sequences are MNHEY and SVGAGI. Trimming removed 2 bases at V and 2 bases at J, with 13 bases between. The CDR3 runs 15 residues. The CDR3 DNA follows: TGTGCCAGCAGTTACAAACAGGTTCTTGCCTACGAGCAGTACTTC. It yields the protein CASSYKQVLAYEQYF.

The V call is TRBV5-1, the J call TRBJ1-1; maybe TRBD1 (6 bases). V gave up 4 bases and J gave up 4 bases, with 11 bases separating them. This CDR3 has 13 amino acids. CDR1 is SGHRS, CDR2 YFSETQ, per germline. The chain's CDR3 is CASSPRGATEAFF. CDR3 coding DNA: TGCGCCAGCAGCCCACGGGGGGCCACTGAAGCTTTCTTT.

The chain uses TRBV5-8 and TRBJ1-5; D uncertain. This CDR3 has 17 residues. Germline V lookup: CDR1 SGHTS, CDR2 YDEGEE. The ends were cut back, 7 bases at V and 4 bases at J, with 24 bases in the middle. CDR3 coding DNA: TGTGCCAGCCCCTCCGGGAGGGCTGGGCTGCCTAATCAGCCCCAGCATTTT. Protein product: CASPSGRAGLPNQPQHF.

The CDR3 protein is CASSLGGASGSSTDTQYF. In DNA, the CDR3 is TGTGCCAGCAGCTTGGGTGGCGCTAGCGGATCTAGCACAGATACGCAGTATTTT. This chain links TRBV5-5 with TRBJ2-3; 7 nucleotides agree with TRBD2. The trim removed 0 bases at V and 0 bases at J, leaving 10 bases unmatched. The CDR3 runs 18 residues. Germline V gene sequence: CDR1 SGHKS, CDR2 YYEKEE (reference sequence).